This T cell receptor (beta chain) was captured by sequencing in a study of blood T cells in healthy people across ages. All donors came from Russia, were Caucasian and healthy, and spanned ages about 6 to 100. V lost 5 bases and J lost 0, with 7 bases in between. From germline, CDR1 is SEHNR and CDR2 FQNEAQ (reference sequence). The CDR3 is 13 amino acids. This clonotype was seen repeatedly, ten times or more. Its antigen is undetermined. Study conclusions and caveats: Versus aged donors, long-lived donors had higher diversity and more naive CD4+ cells.

It was with a sample-barcoded 5' primer and a J-beta primer mix that a second PCR of about 6 to 12 cycles was run. Every molecule of cDNA carried a tag from a template-switch adaptor with 12 random nucleotides. In TCRdb, the 5' RACE reads were re-called with MiXCR into one record per CDR3 protein. This table holds hundreds of thousands of distinct CDR3 sequences, about 28% found once. The chain joins TRBV7-9 to TRBJ1-1; D remains unclear. The sequenced sample consisted of blood. This TCR derives from a woman older than 75 in good health. The CDR3 reads CASSRFMNTEAFF. The CDR3 region has the DNA TGTGCCAGCAGCCGTTTCATGAACACTGAAGCTTTCTTT.